Presented here are 2 T cell receptor beta chains from one specimen sequenced in a study of blood T cell repertoires in COVID-19. TCRdb's copy holds only in-frame clones and misses some; the assay was immunoSEQ multiplex PCR. Among fewer than 130,000 clones, roughly four fifths were seen once, and the ten largest hold approximately 17%. The sample consisted of peripheral blood. The receptors originated from a woman aged 60-75 years with acute or convalescent COVID-19.

This clone was detected only a few times. The rearrangement joins TRBV4-3 to TRBJ2-1; 11 nucleotides align to TRBD2. The trim removed 5 bases at V and 10 bases at J, leaving 10 bases unmatched. CDR1 is LGHNA and CDR2 is YSLEER in the germline V gene. The CDR3 has 15 amino acids. The CDR3 DNA reads as TGCGCCAGCAGCGTTGATAGCGGGGGGGCAGGGGAGCAGTTCTTC. Protein: CASSVDSGGAGEQFF.

This rearrangement joins TRBV3-1 (or the pseudogene TRBV3-2) to TRBJ2-3, with D possibly matching TRBD2 (6 bases). There are 11 residues in the CDR3. The germline V gene has CDR1 LGHDT and CDR2 YNNKEL (reference sequence). V was pared by 0 bases and J by 12 bases, with 7 bases between. The CDR3 loop is CASSQEGGQYF. For the CDR3, the DNA is TGTGCCAGCAGCCAAGAGGGGGGTCAGTATTTT.